This is a list of T cell receptor beta chains from one sample in a study of CD8+CD57+ T cells in acquired aplastic anemia. One entry per CDR3 protein results from TCRdb running MiXCR on the reads. Of around 230,000 distinct CDR3 sequences listed, around 60% are singletons. Sequences were obtained from sorted CD4+, CD8+, or CD8+CD57+ T cells (not recorded which) from PBMCs. All receptors derive from a human donor in good health. Both conserved end residues are part of each CDR3. The D gene is left open where the match is weak. Rows give clone size only sometimes, using once, few, many, or a class for an expanded clone.

j_call | cdr3_length | clone_size | v_call | d_call | cdr3_nt | cdr3_aa
TRBJ1-5 | 16 | - | TRBV19 | TRBD1 | TGTGCCAGTAGTGGGGACAGAGCACTAAGCAATCAGCCCCAGCATTTT | CASSGDRALSNQPQHF
TRBJ2-3 | 15 | few | TRBV10-3 | TRBD2 | TGTGCCATCAGTGTCGGCGGGAGTCCCACAGATACGCAGTATTTT | CAISVGGSPTDTQYF
TRBJ2-1 | 12 | - | TRBV7-7 | - | TGTGCCAGCAGCCACAATATGAATGAGCAGTTCTTC | CASSHNMNEQFF
TRBJ1-2 | 14 | - | TRBV7-9 | - | TGTGCCAGCAGCTTAACGGGGGGAACCTATGGCTACACCTTC | CASSLTGGTYGYTF
TRBJ1-5 | 17 | - | TRBV25-1 | - | TGTGCCAGCAGTGAAGGGGACGGCGTTTATAGCAATCAGCCCCAGCATTTT | CASSEGDGVYSNQPQHF
TRBJ2-5 | 14 | many | TRBV20-1 | TRBD1 | TGCAGTGCTAGGGGGACAGGGGGGTGGGAGACCCAGTACTTC | CSARGTGGWETQYF
TRBJ1-2 | 14 | - | TRBV19 | - | TGTGCCAGCTCGAGAATTCCTGCCTCCTATGGCTACACCTTC | CASSRIPASYGYTF
TRBJ2-7 | 15 | medium-sized | TRBV20-1 | TRBD2 | TGCAGTGCTAGGGAGGCTAGCGGGGGGGCCTACGAGCAGTACTTC | CSAREASGGAYEQYF
TRBJ1-2 | 13 | - | TRBV20-1 | - | TGCAGTGCTAGAGAATCCTACGGGTATGGCTACACCTTC | CSARESYGYGYTF
TRBJ1-2 | 18 | many | TRBV19 | - | TGTGCCAGTAGTACCGCGCATATCCAGGGCCTTTCTAACTATGGCTACACCTTC | CASSTAHIQGLSNYGYTF
TRBJ2-1 | 13 | - | TRBV4-1 | - | TGTGCCAGCAGCCACTACGGGTTAATAGAGCAGTTCTTC | CASSHYGLIEQFF
TRBJ2-5 | 13 | - | TRBV12-3/TRBV12-4 | - | TGTGCCAGCAGCCAGGGTTCCGGGGAGACCCAGTACTTC | CASSQGSGETQYF
TRBJ2-5 | 12 | many | TRBV10-3 | - | TGTGCCATCGCGGTGTCGGAAGAGACCCAGTACTTC | CAIAVSEETQYF
TRBJ2-2 | 11 | many | TRBV2 | TRBD1 | TGTGCCGGACAGGGGTCCGGGGAGCTGTTTTTT | CAGQGSGELFF
TRBJ2-3 | 15 | many | TRBV6-4 | TRBD1 | TGTGCCAGCAGTGAAGGTGACAGGGACACAGATACGCAGTATTTT | CASSEGDRDTDTQYF
TRBJ1-3 | 14 | - | TRBV7-9 | - | TGTGCCAGCAGCTCCTCGATCTCTGGAAACACCATATATTTT | CASSSSISGNTIYF
TRBJ2-7 | 14 | - | TRBV2 | - | TGTGCCAGCAGTCTCCAAACAGCACAGGGCGAGCAGTACTTC | CASSLQTAQGEQYF
TRBJ2-5 | 14 | - | TRBV20-1 | - | TGCAGTGCTAGAGTGGCAGGGGATGGGGAGACCCAGTACTTC | CSARVAGDGETQYF
TRBJ2-1 | 15 | - | TRBV7-4 | TRBD2 | TGTGCCAGCAGGCTAGCGGGGAAAGCGGGGGATGAGCAGTTCTTC | CASRLAGKAGDEQFF
TRBJ1-1 | 15 | many | TRBV6-6 | - | TGTGCCAGCAGTTACTCGAAAGGTGTCAGGGACGAAGCTTTCTTT | CASSYSKGVRDEAFF
TRBJ2-2 | 13 | once | TRBV10-3 | TRBD1 | TGTGCCACCAGGACAGGGAACACCGGGGAGCTGTTTTTT | CATRTGNTGELFF
TRBJ1-1 | 14 | many | TRBV7-2 | - | TGTGCCAGCAGTACAGATTTGGGTATCACTGAAGCTTTCTTT | CASSTDLGITEAFF
TRBJ2-7 | 14 | - | TRBV29-1 | TRBD2 | TGCAGCGTTGCCGGACTAGCGGGAGAACACGAGCAGTACTTC | CSVAGLAGEHEQYF
TRBJ2-3 | 13 | - | TRBV7-2 | - | TGTGCCAGCAGCTTAGGCATGGGAGATACGCAGTATTTT | CASSLGMGDTQYF